Sequencing of this T cell receptor beta chain was carried out in a study of cytomegalovirus exposure and HLA in healthy donors. Researchers ran the PCR with 60 Vbeta and 13 Jbeta primers. The data were produced by immunoSEQ multiplex PCR, yet TCRdb's version contains in-frame clones alone and is incomplete. This repertoire includes more than 140,000 clones. Study conclusions and caveats: Three chains linked to CMV were shown in vitro to be specific for CMV antigens. Judged likely to be a sequencing artifact was a cluster of highly shared sequence variants. 16,951 TCR beta sequences were associated with HLA alleles at 0.05 false discovery rate in a later analysis.

Germline V gene data show CDR1 as MNHEY and CDR2 as SMNVEV (reference sequence). With V trimmed by 3 bases and J by 0 bases, 7 bases remained unmatched. This CDR3 comprises 16 residues. For this clone: The antigen is undetermined.

The sample was PBMCs. The sequence came from a woman between 18 and 29 years old in good health and CMV-seronegative. The chain links TRBV27 to TRBJ1-2; 7 nucleotides align to TRBD1. The CDR3 protein is CASSFPSGGTNYGYTF. In nucleotides, the CDR3 is TGTGCCAGCAGTTTTCCTTCAGGGGGAACTAACTATGGCTACACCTTC.